Shown below are 30 T cell receptor beta chains from a single sample sequenced in a study of cytomegalovirus exposure and HLA in healthy donors (dated by TCRdb to 2016 to 2017). The protocol used for the library was the immunoSEQ multiplex PCR assay. A mixture of 60 forward primers for TCR Vbeta segments and 13 reverse primers for TCR Jbeta segments was used in the multiplex PCR. In its TCRdb copy, this immuneACCESS table keeps in-frame sequences only and misses some clones. Where compared with another copy, unresolved V genes explain less than half of these, and the others have no known cause. In this sample the table shows roughly 93,000 clones, over 60% of which occur a single time. The top ten hold roughly 7.7% of the sample. The sequenced sample consisted of PBMCs. These receptors all come from a human donor in good health.

The chain couples TRBV5-1 to TRBJ2-5, with TRBD2 identical over 7 bases. V trimming: 1 base; J trimming: 5 bases; junction bases outside the gene matches: 5. Per the germline V gene, CDR1 is SGHRS and CDR2 is YFSETQ. This CDR3 has 14 residues. CDR3 protein: CASSLIFGGETQYF. In DNA, the CDR3 is TGCGCCAGCAGCTTGATATTCGGGGGGGAGACCCAGTACTTC.

The genes are TRBV19 and TRBJ1-2; a possible D gene is TRBD1 (5 bases). Trimming cost V 7 bases and J 8 bases, with 14 bases left between them. The germline V gene encodes CDR1 LNHDA and CDR2 SQIVND (reference sequence). The CDR3 length is 12 residues. The DNA for the CDR3 is TGTGCCAGTACCCTGCAGGGTGTCGGCTACACCTTC. Its protein is CASTLQGVGYTF.

The chain links TRBV18 to TRBJ2-1; 8 bases agree with TRBD2. The CDR3 is 16 amino acids. The germline gives CDR1 KGHSH, CDR2 LQKENI. The trim removed 2 bases at V and 5 bases at J, leaving 8 bases unmatched. CDR3 region: CASSPKSGGPDNEQFF. DNA of the CDR3: TGTGCCAGCTCACCAAAGTCGGGGGGGCCCGACAATGAGCAGTTCTTC.

V is TRBV7-9 and J is TRBJ2-3, with TRBD1 matching over 9 bases. The CDR3 runs 15 residues. V gave up 3 bases and J gave up 6 bases; unmatched junction bases: 7. The germline CDR1 and CDR2 sequences are SEHNR and FQNEAQ (reference sequence). For the CDR3, the DNA is TGTGCCAGCAGCTTTGGACAGGGGAACGTGGATACGCAGTATTTT. This gives the protein CASSFGQGNVDTQYF.

This clone came up a few times. This chain connects TRBV4-1 to TRBJ2-6; D not resolved. The CDR3 is made up of 18 amino acids. Germline V gene lookup returns CDR1 MGHRA and CDR2 YSYEKL. Between the trimmed V and J ends, which lost 0 bases and 0 bases, there was a span of 12 bases. In DNA form, the CDR3 reads TGCGCCAGCAGCCAAGATGAAACCACGAGCTCTGGGGCCAACGTCCTGACTTTC. Encoded protein: CASSQDETTSSGANVLTF.

As DNA, the CDR3 is TGTGCCAGCTCACCTAGTGGGGCTAAAGGAGGGGCTTTCTTC. It is translated as CASSPSGAKGGAFF. The rearrangement uses TRBV18 and TRBJ2-1, with D maybe TRBD2 (6 bases). The CDR3 contains 14 residues. V dropped 3 bases and J dropped 16 bases, with 22 bases sitting between them. CDR1 is KGHSH, CDR2 LQKENI, per germline.

The chain uses TRBV6-5 and TRBJ2-7; 8 bases fit TRBD1. CDR3 length equals 13 residues. V shed 8 bases and J 3 bases; nucleotides not matched to a gene: 6. CDR1 is MNHEY, CDR2 SVGAGI, per germline. The CDR3 DNA is TGTGCCAGCGCAACCAGGGGGCTCTACGAGCAGTACTTC. As protein: CASATRGLYEQYF.

CDR3 sequence (DNA): TGTGCCTGGAGTGTAAGCGGGGCCAGCACAGATACGCAGTATTTT. Protein product: CAWSVSGASTDTQYF. The V gene is TRBV30, the J gene TRBJ2-3; 7 positions agree with TRBD2. This CDR3 has 15 residues. The germline V gene encodes CDR1 GTSNPN and CDR2 SVGIG (reference sequence). The trim removed 0 bases at V and 0 bases at J, leaving 3 bases unmatched.

This chain uses TRBV5-1 with TRBJ1-1; a weak D match, TRBD1 (6 bases). Trimming shortened V by 5 bases and J by 1 base, and 15 bases separated the two germline ends. Germline loops: CDR1 SGHRS, CDR2 YFSETQ. This CDR3 is 15 amino acids long. The CDR3 loop reads CASSSQGNPNTEAFF. The CDR3, as DNA: TGCGCCAGCAGTTCCCAGGGGAACCCGAACACTGAAGCTTTCTTT.

In nucleotides, the CDR3 is TGCAGCGTTGTGAGGAGCCAAGGAGGTGGCTACACCTTC. It specifies CSVVRSQGGGYTF. This chain uses TRBV29-1 with TRBJ1-2; the D is unclear. The germline V and J ends were trimmed by 4 bases and 7 bases, with 16 bases remaining between them. CDR3 length equals 13 residues. Germline V CDR1 and CDR2: SQVTM, ANQGSEA. The full variable domain, rest sourced from reference TRBV29-1 and TRBJ1-2, is SAVISQKPSRDICQRGTSLTIQCQVDSQVTMMFWYRQQPGQSLTLIATANQGSEATYESGFVIDKFPISRPNLTFSTLTVSNMSPEDSSIYLCSVVRSQGGGYTFGSGTRLTVV.

The table lists this clone with many counts. This chain joins TRBV15 and TRBJ2-2, with TRBD2 identical over 16 bases. The V and J ends lost 6 bases and 5 bases, in that order; junction bases with no gene match: 9. Germline V gene lookup returns CDR1 LNHNV and CDR2 YYDKDF (reference sequence). This CDR3 has 18 amino acids. As DNA, the CDR3 is TGTGCCACCAGTAGACCGGGACTAGCGGGGGGGGGTACCGGGGAGCTGTTTTTT. Its translation: CATSRPGLAGGGTGELFF. Based on the CDR3 plus reference TRBV15 and TRBJ2-2, the full variable domain is DAMVIQNPRYQVTQFGKPVTLSCSQTLNHNVMYWYQQKSSQAPKLLFHYYDKDFNNEADTPDNFQSRRPNTSFCFLDIRSPGLGDTAMYLCATSRPGLAGGGTGELFFGEGSRLTVL.

The chain recombines TRBV5-4 with TRBJ2-3, with a possible D match to TRBD2 (5 bases). V shed 0 bases and J shed 4 bases, with 15 bases lying between them. This CDR3 spans 16 amino acids. Germline V lookup: CDR1 SGHNT, CDR2 YYREEE (reference sequence). CDR3 sequence reads: CASSLDPNRGSDTQYF. The CDR3 DNA is TGTGCCAGCAGCTTGGACCCTAATCGGGGTTCAGATACGCAGTATTTT.

This chain uses TRBV7-2 with TRBJ2-2, with 13 bases identical to TRBD2. CDR1 and CDR2 (germline): SGHTA, FQGNSA. V lost 10 bases and J lost 4; bases outside the gene matches: 9. This CDR3 is 16 amino acids long. Written as DNA, the CDR3 is TGTGCCACCCGACTAGCGGGAGGTTATAGCACCGGGGAGCTGTTTTTT. Translated: CATRLAGGYSTGELFF.

This clone was picked up a small number of times. The chain links TRBV7-8 to TRBJ2-7; 7 nucleotides align to TRBD1. From germline, CDR1 is SGHVS and CDR2 FQNEAQ. This CDR3 has 13 amino acids. With 4 bases clipped from V and 7 bases from J, the junction kept 7 bases outside the gene matches. The DNA of the CDR3 is TGTGCCAGCAGCTCAGAGGACAGGCCAGAGCAGTACTTC. This encodes CASSSEDRPEQYF.

The chain couples TRBV19 to TRBJ1-1; a weak D match, TRBD1 (5 bases). The CDR3 runs to 12 residues. Germline lookup yields CDR1 LNHDA and CDR2 SQIVND (reference sequence). Between the trimmed V and J ends, which lost 4 bases and 10 bases, there was a span of 13 bases. CDR3 in amino acids: CASSTMGGVAFF. The CDR3 nucleotides read TGTGCCAGTAGTACCATGGGGGGGGTAGCTTTCTTT.

This chain links TRBV23-1 with TRBJ2-5; the D gene is possibly TRBD2 (6 bases). TRBV23-1 is an ORF for which the function is uncertain. The CDR3 runs 17 residues. The germline V and J ends were trimmed by 4 bases and 1 base, with 19 bases remaining between them. CDR3 sequence (DNA): TGCGCCAGCAGTCGTAGTTGGGGGGACCCCTTCCAAGAGACCCAGTACTTC. Its protein is CASSRSWGDPFQETQYF.

CDR3 sequence: CASSLGEFYEQYF. The CDR3 coding sequence is TGTGCCAGCAGCCTAGGGGAATTCTACGAGCAGTACTTC. This chain links TRBV6-1 with TRBJ2-7; possible D gene TRBD1, 5 bases. V shed 6 bases and J shed 3 bases, with 12 bases lying between them. CDR3 length: 13 amino acids. Germline V lookup: CDR1 MNHNS, CDR2 SASEGT.

The chain employs TRBV9 and TRBJ2-2; 10 bases align to TRBD2. Unmatched junction bases numbered 4, after V lost 2 bases and J lost 6 bases. CDR1 is SGDLS and CDR2 is YYNGEE in the germline V gene. This CDR3 is built from 15 residues. This CDR3 is CASSVGSGGAGELFF. CDR3 in DNA: TGTGCCAGCAGCGTGGGGAGCGGGGGGGCCGGGGAGCTGTTTTTT.

The J gene is TRBJ1-1, the V gene TRBV5-1; tentatively, D is TRBD1 (6 bases). CDR1 SGHRS and CDR2 YFSETQ come from the germline V gene. Trimming removed 0 bases from V and 1 base from J, with 10 bases in between. CDR3 length: 15 residues. The CDR3 spells CASSLDLQGNTEAFF. CDR3 coding DNA: TGCGCCAGCAGCTTGGACTTACAGGGGAACACTGAAGCTTTCTTT.

The chain is built from TRBV5-1 and TRBJ2-5, with 13 bases fitting TRBD2. In germline, CDR1 is SGHRS, CDR2 YFSETQ. The CDR3 extends over 15 amino acids. V gave up 3 bases and J gave up 5 bases; unmatched junction bases: 4. In nucleotides, the CDR3 is TGCGCCAGCAGCTCCACTAGCGGGGGGGCCGAGACCCAGTACTTC. It yields the protein CASSSTSGGAETQYF.

The rearrangement joins TRBV5-6 to TRBJ2-5; D is perhaps TRBD2 (5 bases). V dropped 5 bases and J dropped 1 base, with 15 bases sitting between them. The CDR3 covers 15 residues. CDR1 is SGHDT, CDR2 YYEEEE, per germline. CDR3 protein: CASSRGLISQETQYF. Here the CDR3 DNA reads TGTGCCAGCAGTAGAGGACTGATTTCCCAAGAGACCCAGTACTTC. The entire variable domain, with the rest obtained from reference TRBV5-6 and TRBJ2-5, is as follows: DAGVTQSPTHLIKTRGQQVTLRCSPKSGHDTVSWYQQALGQGPQFIFQYYEEEERQRGNFPDRFSGHQFPNYSSELNVNALLLGDSALYLCASSRGLISQETQYFGPGTRLLVL.

This clone has ten or more counts. The chain uses TRBV25-1 and TRBJ2-2; tentative D call: TRBD2 (6 bases). This CDR3 spans 17 amino acids. The V and J ends lost 5 bases and 1 base respectively, with 17 bases between them. Germline V gene sequence: CDR1 MGHDK, CDR2 SYGVNS. CDR3 residues: CASSSRGLGGNTGELFF. CDR3 in DNA: TGTGCCAGCAGTTCAAGAGGGTTGGGAGGGAACACCGGGGAGCTGTTTTTT. The full variable domain, rest sourced from reference TRBV25-1 and TRBJ2-2, is EADIYQTPRYLVIGTGKKITLECSQTMGHDKMYWYQQDPGMELHLIHYSYGVNSTEKGDLSSESTVSRIRTEHFPLTLESARPSHTSQYLCASSSRGLGGNTGELFFGEGSRLTVL.

This clone was counted a few times. This sequence joins TRBV6-5 and TRBJ1-1, with D maybe TRBD1 (5 bases). CDR3 length equals 15 residues. Per the germline V gene, CDR1 is MNHEY and CDR2 is SVGAGI. V shed 3 bases and J shed 5 bases, with 16 bases lying between them. DNA for the CDR3: TGTGCCAGCAGTTATTCCAGGGCGCAGGGTACTGAAGCTTTCTTT. Residues: CASSYSRAQGTEAFF.

The chain employs TRBV7-9 and TRBJ2-3, with a weak D call TRBD1 (6 bases). The V gene's germline CDR1 is SEHNR and CDR2 FQNEAQ (reference sequence). CDR3 length: 13 residues. V dropped 0 bases and J dropped 5 bases, with 6 bases sitting between them. This chain's CDR3 is CASSLAGGDTQYF. CDR3 in DNA: TGTGCCAGCAGCTTAGCAGGGGGAGATACGCAGTATTTT.

The rearrangement joins TRBV19 to TRBJ1-5; 8 bases map to TRBD1. CDR3 length: 15 residues. V lost 4 bases and J lost 2; bases outside the gene matches: 4. Germline lookup yields CDR1 LNHDA and CDR2 SQIVND (reference sequence). The CDR3 is CASSTGGWGNQPQHF. The CDR3 nucleotides are TGTGCCAGTAGTACAGGGGGCTGGGGCAATCAGCCCCAGCATTTT.

DNA of the CDR3: TGTGCCAGTCTAGCCAGGTCCCCCGGGACAGGGAGTGGCTACACCTTC. Amino acids: CASLARSPGTGSGYTF. The chain links TRBV19 to TRBJ1-2, with TRBD1 matching over 9 bases. J lost 7 bases, V lost 8 bases, and 17 bases had no gene match. Germline lookup yields CDR1 LNHDA and CDR2 SQIVND (reference sequence). CDR3 length equals 16 residues.

CDR3 coding DNA: TGTGCCAGCAGCTTATTAGAGTACAATGAGCAGTTCTTC. This gives the protein CASSLLEYNEQFF. This sequence joins TRBV7-8 and TRBJ2-1; D is ambiguous. V lost 2 bases, J lost 4 bases, and 6 bases lay in between. This CDR3 is 13 amino acids long. CDR1 SGHVS and CDR2 FQNEAQ come from the germline V gene.

V and J are TRBV27 and TRBJ2-7; perhaps TRBD2 as D (5 bases). The CDR3 sequence is 12 residues long. Germline V gene sequence: CDR1 MNHEY, CDR2 SMNVEV (reference sequence). Trimming took off 4 bases at V and 6 bases at J, with 10 bases between the two ends. CDR3 nucleotide sequence: TGTGCCAGCAGTTCTCCACTAGGCGAGCAGTACTTC. Amino acid sequence: CASSSPLGEQYF.

This chain connects TRBV7-2 to TRBJ2-5; 7 bases fit TRBD2. With 4 bases clipped from V and 2 bases from J, the junction kept 10 bases outside the gene matches. From germline, CDR1 is SGHTA and CDR2 FQGNSA. The CDR3 spans 16 residues. This chain's CDR3 is CASSYDGLGKQETQYF. The CDR3 coding sequence is TGTGCCAGCAGCTACGACGGACTAGGTAAACAAGAGACCCAGTACTTC. The whole variable domain, remainder taken from reference TRBV7-2 and TRBJ2-5, is GAGVSQSPSNKVTEKGKDVELRCDPISGHTALYWYRQSLGQGLEFLIYFQGNSAPDKSGLPSDRFSAERTGGSVSTLTIQRTQQEDSAVYLCASSYDGLGKQETQYFGPGTRLLVL.

This clone was seen ten or more times. This sequence joins TRBV2 and TRBJ1-1; the D gene is possibly TRBD1 (5 bases). The CDR3 spans 15 residues. V shed 4 bases and J shed 0 bases, with 12 bases lying between them. CDR1 is SNHLY, CDR2 FYNNEI, per germline. CDR3 DNA sequence: TGTGCCAGCAGTGGTGACAGACTCATGAACACTGAAGCTTTCTTT. Its protein product is CASSGDRLMNTEAFF. The complete variable domain, with remaining parts taken from reference TRBV2 and TRBJ1-1, reads EPEVTQTPSHQVTQMGQEVILRCVPISNHLYFYWYRQILGQKVEFLVSFYNNEISEKSEIFDDQFSVERPDGSNFTLKIRSTKLEDSAMYFCASSGDRLMNTEAFFGQGTRLTVV.